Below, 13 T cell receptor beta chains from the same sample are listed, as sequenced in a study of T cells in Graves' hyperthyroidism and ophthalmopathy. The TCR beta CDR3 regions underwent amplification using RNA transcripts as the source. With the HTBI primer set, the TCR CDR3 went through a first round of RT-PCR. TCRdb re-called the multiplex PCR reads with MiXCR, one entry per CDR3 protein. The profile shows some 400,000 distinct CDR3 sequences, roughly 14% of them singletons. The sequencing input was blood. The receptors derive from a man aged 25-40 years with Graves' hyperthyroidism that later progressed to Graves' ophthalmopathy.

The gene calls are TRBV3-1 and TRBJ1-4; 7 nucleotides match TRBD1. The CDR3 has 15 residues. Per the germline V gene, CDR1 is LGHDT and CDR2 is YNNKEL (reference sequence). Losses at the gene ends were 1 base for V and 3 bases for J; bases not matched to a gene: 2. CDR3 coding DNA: TGTGCCAGCAGCCAAGGGACAGGTCCTAATGAAAAACTGTTTTTT. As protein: CASSQGTGPNEKLFF.

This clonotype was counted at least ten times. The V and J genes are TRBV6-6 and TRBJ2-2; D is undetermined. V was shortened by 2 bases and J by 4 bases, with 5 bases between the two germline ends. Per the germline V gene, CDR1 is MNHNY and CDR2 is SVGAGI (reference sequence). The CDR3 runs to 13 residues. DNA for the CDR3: TGTGCCAGCAGTTACGGGTCCACCGGGGAGCTGTTTTTT. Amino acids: CASSYGSTGELFF.

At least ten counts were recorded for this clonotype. The CDR3 protein is CASSLLKLAGDQETQYF. The CDR3 DNA sequence: TGTGCCAGCAGCTTACTAAAACTAGCGGGGGACCAAGAGACCCAGTACTTC. The rearrangement joins TRBV11-2 to TRBJ2-5; TRBD2 matches 11 bases. V trimming: 2 bases; J trimming: 0 bases; junction bases outside the gene matches: 5. The germline V gene encodes CDR1 SGHAT and CDR2 FQNNGV. The CDR3 covers 17 residues.

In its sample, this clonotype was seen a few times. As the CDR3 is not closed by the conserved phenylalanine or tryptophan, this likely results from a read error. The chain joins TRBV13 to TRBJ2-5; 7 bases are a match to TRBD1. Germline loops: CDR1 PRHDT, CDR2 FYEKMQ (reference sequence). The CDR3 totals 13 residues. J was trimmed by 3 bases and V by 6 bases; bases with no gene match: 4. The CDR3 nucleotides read TGTGCCAGCAGTTCCCAGGGGGAAGAGACCCAGTACCTC. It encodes CASSSQGEETQYL.

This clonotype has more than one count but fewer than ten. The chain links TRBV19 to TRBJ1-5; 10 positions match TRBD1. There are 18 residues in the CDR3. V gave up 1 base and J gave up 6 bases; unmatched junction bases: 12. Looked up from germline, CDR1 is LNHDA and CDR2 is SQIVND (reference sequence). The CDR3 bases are TGTGCCAGTAGTATAGGCCCCGGGACAGGGGTTCTTGTTCAGCCCCAGCATTTT. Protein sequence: CASSIGPGTGVLVQPQHF.

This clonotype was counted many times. In nucleotides, the CDR3 is TGTGCCTGGAGTCCCGGGACCCACAGGACCCAGGGCTACACCTTC. Protein sequence: CAWSPGTHRTQGYTF. The chain recombines TRBV30 with TRBJ1-2, with D possibly matching TRBD1 (5 bases). This CDR3 has 15 amino acids. Trimming took off 2 bases at V and 8 bases at J, with 21 bases between the two ends. The germline V gene has CDR1 GTSNPN and CDR2 SVGIG (reference sequence).

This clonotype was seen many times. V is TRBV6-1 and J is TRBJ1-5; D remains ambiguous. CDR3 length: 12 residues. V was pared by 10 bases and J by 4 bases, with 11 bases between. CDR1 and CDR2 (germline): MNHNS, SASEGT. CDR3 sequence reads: CATTTKNQPQHF. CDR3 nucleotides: TGTGCCACCACGACAAAGAATCAGCCCCAGCATTTT.

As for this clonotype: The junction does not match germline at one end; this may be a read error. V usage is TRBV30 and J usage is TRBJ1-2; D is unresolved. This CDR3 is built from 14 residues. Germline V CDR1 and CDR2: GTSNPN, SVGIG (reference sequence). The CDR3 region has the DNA TGTGCCTGGAGTGTACTGGGGTTTAACCATGGCTACACCTTC. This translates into CAWSVLGFNHGYTF.

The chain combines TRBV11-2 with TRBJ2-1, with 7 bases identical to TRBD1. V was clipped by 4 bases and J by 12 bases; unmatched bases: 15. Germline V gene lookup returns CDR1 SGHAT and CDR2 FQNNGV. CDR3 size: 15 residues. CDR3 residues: CASSSTGTANGGQFF. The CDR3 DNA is TGTGCCAGCAGCTCTACCGGGACAGCCAACGGAGGGCAGTTCTTC.

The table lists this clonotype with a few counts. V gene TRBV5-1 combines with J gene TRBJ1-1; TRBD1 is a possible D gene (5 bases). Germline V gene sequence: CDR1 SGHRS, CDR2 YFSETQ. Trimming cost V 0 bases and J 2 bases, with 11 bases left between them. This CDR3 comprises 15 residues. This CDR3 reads CASSLGQIKNTEAFF. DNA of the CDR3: TGCGCCAGCAGCTTGGGACAGATAAAAAACACTGAAGCTTTCTTT. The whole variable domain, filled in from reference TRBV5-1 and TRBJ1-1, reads KAGVTQTPRYLIKTRGQQVTLSCSPISGHRSVSWYQQTPGQGLQFLFEYFSETQRNKGNFPGRFSGRQFSNSRSEMNVSTLELGDSALYLCASSLGQIKNTEAFFGQGTRLTVV.

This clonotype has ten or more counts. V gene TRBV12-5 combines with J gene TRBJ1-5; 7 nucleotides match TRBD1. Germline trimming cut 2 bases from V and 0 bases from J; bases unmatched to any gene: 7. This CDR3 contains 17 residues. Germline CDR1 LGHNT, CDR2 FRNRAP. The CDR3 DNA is TGTGCTAGTGGTTTGCCCCGACAGGGAAATAGCAATCAGCCCCAGCATTTT. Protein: CASGLPRQGNSNQPQHF.

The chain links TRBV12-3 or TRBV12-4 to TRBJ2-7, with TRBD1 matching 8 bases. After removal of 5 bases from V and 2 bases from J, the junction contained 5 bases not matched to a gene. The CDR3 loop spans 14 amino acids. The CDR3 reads CASSRDRLPYEQYF. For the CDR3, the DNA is TGTGCCAGCAGTAGGGACAGGCTACCCTACGAGCAGTACTTC.

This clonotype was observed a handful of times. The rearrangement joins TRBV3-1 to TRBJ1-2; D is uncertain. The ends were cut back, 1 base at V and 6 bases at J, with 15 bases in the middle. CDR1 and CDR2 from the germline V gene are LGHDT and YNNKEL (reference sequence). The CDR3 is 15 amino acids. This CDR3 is CASSQVGWIAHGYTF. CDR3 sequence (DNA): TGTGCCAGCAGCCAAGTGGGTTGGATCGCTCATGGCTACACCTTC.